The present entry profiles one T cell receptor (beta chain) with its context. There are 15 residues in the CDR3. V trimming: 2 bases; J trimming: 4 bases; junction bases outside the gene matches: 5. The V gene's germline CDR1 is MNHNY and CDR2 SVGAGI (reference sequence). This sample is drawn from a study of tumor-infiltrating lymphocytes in primary liver carcinoma. In the study overall: Male and female patients aged 30 to 69 years made up the cohort. Tumor staging was T1-T3 N0M0; sizes spanned 4.2 to 10 cm across.

Germline DNA was extracted too, while blood RNA derived from unsorted whole blood. Patients were treatment-naive with chronic HBV infection. Before any surgery took place, four milliliters of peripheral blood were collected. The researchers produced TCR beta cDNA from roughly 500 ng total RNA with a constant-region primer. Researchers made the TCR beta libraries by running three nested multiplex PCR rounds with slightly modified ARM-PCR. TRBV1-TRBV30 forward and Cbeta reverse primers drove the first two roughly 10-cycle rounds. One entry per CDR3 protein results from TCRdb running MiXCR on the multiplex PCR reads. Of 250,000 to 400,000 distinct CDR3 sequences in the sample, around three fifths were seen once.

The chain employs TRBV6-6 and TRBJ2-7; 10 positions agree with TRBD2. The clonotype originates from a man in his forties with primary liver carcinoma and hepatitis B virus infection. Sequences were obtained from peripheral blood. The CDR3 reads CASSYRGTSEYEQYF. CDR3 in DNA: TGTGCCAGCAGTTACAGAGGGACTAGCGAGTACGAGCAGTACTTC.